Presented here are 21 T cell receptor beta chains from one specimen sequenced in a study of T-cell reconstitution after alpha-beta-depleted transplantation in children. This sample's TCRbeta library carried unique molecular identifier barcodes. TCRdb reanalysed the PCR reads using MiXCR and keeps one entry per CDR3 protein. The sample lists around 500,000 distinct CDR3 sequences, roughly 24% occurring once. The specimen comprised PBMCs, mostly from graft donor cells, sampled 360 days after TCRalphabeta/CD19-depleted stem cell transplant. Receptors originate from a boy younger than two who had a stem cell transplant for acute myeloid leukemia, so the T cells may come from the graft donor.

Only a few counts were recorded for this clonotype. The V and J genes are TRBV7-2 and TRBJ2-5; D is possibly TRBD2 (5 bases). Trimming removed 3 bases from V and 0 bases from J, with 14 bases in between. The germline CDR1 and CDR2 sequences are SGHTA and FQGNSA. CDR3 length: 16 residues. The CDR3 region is CASSFGWGVDQETQYF. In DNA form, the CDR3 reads TGTGCCAGCAGCTTTGGGTGGGGAGTAGACCAAGAGACCCAGTACTTC.

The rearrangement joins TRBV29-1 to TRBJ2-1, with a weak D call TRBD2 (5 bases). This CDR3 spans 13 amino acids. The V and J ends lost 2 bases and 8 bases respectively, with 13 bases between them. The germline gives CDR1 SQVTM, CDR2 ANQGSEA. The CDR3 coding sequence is TGCAGCGTTGAAACGGGGATTTGGGATGAGCAGTTCTTC. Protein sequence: CSVETGIWDEQFF.

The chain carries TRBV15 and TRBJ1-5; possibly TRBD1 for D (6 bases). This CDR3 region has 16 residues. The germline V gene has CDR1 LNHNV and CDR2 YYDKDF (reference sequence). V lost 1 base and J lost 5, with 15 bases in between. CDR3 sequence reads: CATSRGTKGVYQPQHF. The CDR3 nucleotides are TGTGCCACCAGCAGAGGTACGAAGGGGGTTTATCAGCCCCAGCATTTT.

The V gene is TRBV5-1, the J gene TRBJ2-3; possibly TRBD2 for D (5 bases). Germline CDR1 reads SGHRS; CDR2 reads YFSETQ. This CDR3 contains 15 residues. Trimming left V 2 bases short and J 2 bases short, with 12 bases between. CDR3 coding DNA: TGCGCCAGCAGCTTCCGCGGGCCATACACAGATACGCAGTATTTT. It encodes CASSFRGPYTDTQYF.

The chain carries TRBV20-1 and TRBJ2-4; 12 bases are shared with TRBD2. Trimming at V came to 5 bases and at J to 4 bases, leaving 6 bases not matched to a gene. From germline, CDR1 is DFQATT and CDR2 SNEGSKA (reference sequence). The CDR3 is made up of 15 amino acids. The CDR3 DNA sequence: TGCAGTGCTCCTAGCGGGGGGGGGTCTAAAAACATTCAGTACTTC. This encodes CSAPSGGGSKNIQYF.

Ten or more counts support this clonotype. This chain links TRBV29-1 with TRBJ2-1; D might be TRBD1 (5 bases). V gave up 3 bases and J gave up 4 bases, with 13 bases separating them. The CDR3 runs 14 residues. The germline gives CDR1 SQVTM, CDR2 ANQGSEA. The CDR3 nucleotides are TGCAGCGTTGAGGGCAGGGAAGAGTACAATGAGCAGTTCTTC. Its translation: CSVEGREEYNEQFF.

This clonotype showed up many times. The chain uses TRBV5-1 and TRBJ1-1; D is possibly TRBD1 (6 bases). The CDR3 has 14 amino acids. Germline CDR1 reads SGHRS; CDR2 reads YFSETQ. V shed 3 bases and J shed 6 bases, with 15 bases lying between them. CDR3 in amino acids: CASSWGQGSPEAFF. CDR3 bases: TGCGCCAGCAGCTGGGGTCAGGGGAGCCCTGAAGCTTTCTTT.

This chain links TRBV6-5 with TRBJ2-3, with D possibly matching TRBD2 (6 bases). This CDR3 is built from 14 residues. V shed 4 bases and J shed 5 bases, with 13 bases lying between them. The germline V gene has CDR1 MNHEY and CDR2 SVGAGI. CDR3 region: CASSFPSGGDTQYF. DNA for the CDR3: TGTGCCAGCAGTTTCCCCTCCGGGGGAGATACGCAGTATTTT.

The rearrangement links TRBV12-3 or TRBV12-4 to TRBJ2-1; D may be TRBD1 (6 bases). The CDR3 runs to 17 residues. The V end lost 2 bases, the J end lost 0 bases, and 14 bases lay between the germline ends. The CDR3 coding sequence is TGTGCCAGCAGTTTACAGACAGGAGGTGGCTCCTACAATGAGCAGTTCTTC. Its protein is CASSLQTGGGSYNEQFF.

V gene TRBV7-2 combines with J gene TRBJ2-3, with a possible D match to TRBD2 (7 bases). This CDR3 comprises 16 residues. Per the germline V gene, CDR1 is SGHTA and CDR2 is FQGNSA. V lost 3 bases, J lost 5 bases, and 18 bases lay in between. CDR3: CASSFTGPGGGDTQYF. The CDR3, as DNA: TGTGCCAGCAGCTTCACAGGGCCCGGCGGGGGAGATACGCAGTATTTT. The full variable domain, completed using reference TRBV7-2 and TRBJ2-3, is GAGVSQSPSNKVTEKGKDVELRCDPISGHTALYWYRQSLGQGLEFLIYFQGNSAPDKSGLPSDRFSAERTGGSVSTLTIQRTQQEDSAVYLCASSFTGPGGGDTQYFGPGTRLTVL.

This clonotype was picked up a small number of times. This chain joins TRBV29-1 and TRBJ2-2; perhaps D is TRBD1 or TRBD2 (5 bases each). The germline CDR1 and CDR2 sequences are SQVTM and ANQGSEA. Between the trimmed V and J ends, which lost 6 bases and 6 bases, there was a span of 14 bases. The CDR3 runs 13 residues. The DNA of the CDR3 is TGCAGCGTCTCCCCCCAGGGAGCCGGGGAGCTGTTTTTT. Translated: CSVSPQGAGELFF.

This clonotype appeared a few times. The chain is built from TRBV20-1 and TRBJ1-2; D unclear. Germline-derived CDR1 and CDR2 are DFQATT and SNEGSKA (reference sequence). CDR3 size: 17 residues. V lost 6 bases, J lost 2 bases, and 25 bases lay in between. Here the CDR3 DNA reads TGCAGTGCCAGTGACGGCTCCGAGGGCCCCATGAACTATGGCTACACCTTC. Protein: CSASDGSEGPMNYGYTF.

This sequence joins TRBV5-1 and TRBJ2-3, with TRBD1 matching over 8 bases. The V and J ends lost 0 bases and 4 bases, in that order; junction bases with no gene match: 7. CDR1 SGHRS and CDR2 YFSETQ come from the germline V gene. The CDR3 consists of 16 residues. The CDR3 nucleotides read TGCGCCAGCAGCTTGGCTGGACAGGGATTCGCAGATACGCAGTATTTT. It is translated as CASSLAGQGFADTQYF.

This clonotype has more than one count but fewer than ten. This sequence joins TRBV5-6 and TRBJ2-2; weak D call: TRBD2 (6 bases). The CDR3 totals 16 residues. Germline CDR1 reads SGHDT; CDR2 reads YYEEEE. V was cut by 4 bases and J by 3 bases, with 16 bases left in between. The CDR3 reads CASSPWKGGYTGELFF. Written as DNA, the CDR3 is TGTGCCAGCAGCCCATGGAAAGGAGGGTACACCGGGGAGCTGTTTTTT.

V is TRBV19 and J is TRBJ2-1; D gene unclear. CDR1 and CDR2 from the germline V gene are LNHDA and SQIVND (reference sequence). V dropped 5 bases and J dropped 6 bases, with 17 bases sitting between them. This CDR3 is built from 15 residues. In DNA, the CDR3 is TGTGCCAGTAGTTCCCGAGTTCCCCTAATCAATGAGCAGTTCTTC. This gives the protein CASSSRVPLINEQFF.

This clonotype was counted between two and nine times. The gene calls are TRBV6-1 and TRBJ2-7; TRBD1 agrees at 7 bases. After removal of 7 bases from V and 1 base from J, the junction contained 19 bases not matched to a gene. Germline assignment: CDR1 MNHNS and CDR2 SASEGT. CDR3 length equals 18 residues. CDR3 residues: CASNSRLQQGPTSYEQYF. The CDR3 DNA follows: TGTGCCAGCAACTCCCGCCTTCAACAGGGGCCAACTTCCTACGAGCAGTACTTC.

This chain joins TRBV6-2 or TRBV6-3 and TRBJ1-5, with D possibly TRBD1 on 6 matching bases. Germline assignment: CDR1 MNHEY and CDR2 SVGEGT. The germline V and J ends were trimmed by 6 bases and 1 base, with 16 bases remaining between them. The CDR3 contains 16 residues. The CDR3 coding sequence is TGTGCCAGCAGGAGAGACAGGCCTCGGAGCAATCAGCCCCAGCATTTT. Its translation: CASRRDRPRSNQPQHF.

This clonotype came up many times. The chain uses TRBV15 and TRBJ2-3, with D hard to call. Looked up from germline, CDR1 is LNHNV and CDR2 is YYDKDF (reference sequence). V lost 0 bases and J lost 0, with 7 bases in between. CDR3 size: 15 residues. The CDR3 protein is CATSRDFGSTDTQYF. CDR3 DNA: TGTGCCACCAGCAGAGATTTCGGTAGCACAGATACGCAGTATTTT.

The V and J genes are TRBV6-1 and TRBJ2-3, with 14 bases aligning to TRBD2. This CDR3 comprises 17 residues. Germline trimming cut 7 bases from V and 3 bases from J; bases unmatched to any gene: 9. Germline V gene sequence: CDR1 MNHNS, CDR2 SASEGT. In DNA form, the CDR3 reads TGTGCCAGCATGACTAGCGGGGGGGCCGGAAGGACAGATACGCAGTATTTT. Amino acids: CASMTSGGAGRTDTQYF.

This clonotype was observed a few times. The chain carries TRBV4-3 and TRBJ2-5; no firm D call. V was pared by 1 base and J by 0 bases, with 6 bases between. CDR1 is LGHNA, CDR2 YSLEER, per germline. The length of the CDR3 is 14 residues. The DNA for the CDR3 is TGCGCCAGCAGCCAAGCCCCGTACCAAGAGACCCAGTACTTC. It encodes CASSQAPYQETQYF.

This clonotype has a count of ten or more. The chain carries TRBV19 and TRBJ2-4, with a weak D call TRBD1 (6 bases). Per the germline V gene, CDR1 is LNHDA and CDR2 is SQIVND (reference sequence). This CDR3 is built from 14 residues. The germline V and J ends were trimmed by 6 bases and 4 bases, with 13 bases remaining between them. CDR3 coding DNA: TGTGCCAGTAGCCTTGGCAGGGGAAAAAACATTCAGTACTTC. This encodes CASSLGRGKNIQYF.